One and the same sample provided the 24 T cell receptor beta chains below, sequenced in a study of Tregs in tolerant kidney transplant recipients. Libraries were prepared by immunoSEQ multiplex PCR; TCRdb keeps only in-frame clonotypes and omits some of them. The sample has around 50,000 clones; around four fifths are singletons. The specimen sequenced was CD4+ T cells from blood. These receptors came from a human donor in good health.

This clone was recorded once. V is TRBV4-3 and J is TRBJ1-2; no definite D call. Between the trimmed V and J ends, which lost 0 bases and 0 bases, there was a span of 8 bases. The V gene's germline CDR1 is LGHNA and CDR2 YSLEER. This CDR3 region has 15 residues. This chain's CDR3 is CASSQEFATNYGYTF. As DNA, the CDR3 is TGCGCCAGCAGCCAAGAATTTGCCACTAACTATGGCTACACCTTC.

The sample holds one count of this clone. This chain connects TRBV6-5 to TRBJ1-4, with D tentatively TRBD1 (5 bases). This CDR3 has 14 residues. Germline V gives CDR1 MNHEY, CDR2 SVGAGI. Trimming took off 4 bases at V and 8 bases at J, with 14 bases between the two ends. CDR3 amino acids: CASSLWGKREKLFF. The DNA of the CDR3 is TGTGCCAGCAGTTTATGGGGGAAGCGGGAAAAACTGTTTTTT.

The chain is built from TRBV6-5 and TRBJ1-1, with D unclear. V lost 7 bases, J lost 11 bases, and 14 bases lay in between. Germline V gives CDR1 MNHEY, CDR2 SVGAGI. CDR3 length: 11 residues. CDR3 bases: TGTGCCAGCAAGAGAGGGAGTTATGCTTTCTTT. This codes for CASKRGSYAFF.

The chain uses TRBV2 and TRBJ1-1, with D perhaps matching TRBD1 (5 bases). The CDR3 is 13 residues long. Germline V gene sequence: CDR1 SNHLY, CDR2 FYNNEI. Trimming pared 7 bases from V and 2 bases from J, leaving 11 bases between. For the CDR3, the DNA is TGTGCCAGCATGCTAGACAGAAACACTGAAGCTTTCTTT. It yields the protein CASMLDRNTEAFF.

The rearrangement uses TRBV27 and TRBJ2-5; 12 positions agree with TRBD2. Per germline, CDR1 MNHEY and CDR2 SMNVEV (reference sequence). The V and J ends lost 6 bases and 5 bases, in that order; junction bases with no gene match: 10. The CDR3 totals 16 residues. As DNA, the CDR3 is TGTGCCAGCAGGACCTCTAGCGGGAGGGCCCGGGAGACCCAGTACTTC. Translating gives CASRTSSGRARETQYF.

The chain links TRBV9 to TRBJ1-2; D is perhaps TRBD1 (6 bases). CDR1 and CDR2 (germline): SGDLS, YYNGEE. The V end lost 2 bases, the J end lost 7 bases, and 21 bases lay between the germline ends. The CDR3 runs 16 residues. CDR3 bases: TGTGCCAGCAGCGTCCACCCTACAGGGACCCAGGGTGGCTACACCTTC. Translation gives CASSVHPTGTQGGYTF.

This chain connects TRBV11-2 to TRBJ2-7; 11 bases line up with TRBD1. Germline-derived CDR1 and CDR2 are SGHAT and FQNNGV. This CDR3 is 15 amino acids long. V lost 0 bases to trimming and J lost 9 bases; unmatched junction nucleotides: 7. CDR3 DNA: TGTGCCAGCAGCTTAGATGCGGACAGGGGGCGCATGCAGTACTTC. It translates to CASSLDADRGRMQYF.

The chain joins TRBV18 to TRBJ2-7; 10 nucleotides line up with TRBD1. Germline V gene lookup returns CDR1 KGHSH and CDR2 LQKENI. The CDR3 runs to 14 residues. The trim removed 3 bases at V and 3 bases at J, leaving 2 bases unmatched. CDR3 nucleotide sequence: TGTGCCAGCTCACCCGGGACAGGGGACTACGAGCAGTACTTC. This encodes CASSPGTGDYEQYF.

This chain's CDR3 is CASSLLDWGVMEQFF. CDR3 in DNA: TGTGCCAGCAGCTTACTGGACTGGGGCGTAATGGAGCAGTTCTTC. The chain is built from TRBV7-2 and TRBJ2-1; possibly TRBD1 or TRBD2 for D (5 bases each). Germline lookup yields CDR1 SGHTA and CDR2 FQGNSA. V lost 2 bases to trimming and J lost 10 bases, with 18 bases between them. The CDR3 spans 15 residues.

The chain links TRBV5-1 to TRBJ2-7; D might be TRBD1 or TRBD2, each matching 5 bases. The CDR3 runs 18 residues. V gave up 4 bases and J gave up 4 bases, with 27 bases separating them. Germline lookup yields CDR1 SGHRS and CDR2 YFSETQ. The CDR3 nucleotides are TGCGCCAGCAGCGCGGGCCAAACAGGAGGATCGGATCTTTACGAGCAGTACTTC. As protein: CASSAGQTGGSDLYEQYF.

The chain is built from TRBV11-2 and TRBJ2-3; tentative D call: TRBD1 (8 bases). V lost 5 bases and J lost 5, with 17 bases in between. This CDR3 is built from 15 residues. Germline V gene data show CDR1 as SGHAT and CDR2 as FQNNGV. CDR3 bases: TGTGCCAGCAGCCCACGGACAGGGAGGGGAGATACGCAGTATTTT. Translating gives CASSPRTGRGDTQYF.

This clone was found once. The V gene is TRBV4-3, the J gene TRBJ2-2; D call uncertain. The CDR3 spans 16 residues. With 4 bases removed from V and 1 base from J, the gap between germline ends came to 13 bases. Germline V gene lookup returns CDR1 LGHNA and CDR2 YSLEER. In DNA form, the CDR3 reads TGCGCCAGCAGCCGTAACACTCGTATGAACACCGGGGAGCTGTTTTTT. Its protein product is CASSRNTRMNTGELFF.

The chain joins TRBV5-8 to TRBJ2-3; D is ambiguous. Trimming left V 5 bases short and J 0 bases short, with 13 bases between. Germline CDR1 and CDR2: SGHTS and YDEGEE. The CDR3 is 15 residues long. The CDR3 region has the DNA TGTGCCAGCAGTTGGTACAGAACAAGCACAGATACGCAGTATTTT. As protein: CASSWYRTSTDTQYF.

CDR3: CASSQELQISGNTIYF. CDR3 sequence (DNA): TGCGCCAGCAGCCAAGAACTACAGATCTCTGGAAACACCATATATTTT. The chain couples TRBV4-1 to TRBJ1-3, with D hard to call. V was shortened by 0 bases and J by 0 bases, with 9 bases between the two germline ends. Germline V gives CDR1 MGHRA, CDR2 YSYEKL. The CDR3 covers 16 residues.

The V gene is TRBV6-5, the J gene TRBJ1-2, with D possibly being TRBD1 (5 bases). The CDR3 totals 15 residues. Per the germline V gene, CDR1 is MNHEY and CDR2 is SVGAGI. V shed 2 bases and J shed 4 bases, with 14 bases lying between them. The CDR3 loop is CASSYGGGGSYGYTF. The CDR3 region has the DNA TGTGCCAGCAGTTACGGTGGGGGTGGATCCTATGGCTACACCTTC.

This clone was detected once. The chain is built from TRBV7-8 and TRBJ1-1; tentative D call: TRBD1 (6 bases). The CDR3 runs 14 residues. V was pared by 5 bases and J by 5 bases, with 15 bases between. Germline CDR1 is SGHVS and CDR2 is FQNEAQ. The CDR3 DNA sequence: TGTGCCAGCAGCGGATACAGGGATTCGACTGAAGCTTTCTTT. Translated, it gives CASSGYRDSTEAFF.

This chain connects TRBV7-3 to TRBJ2-2, with a weak D call TRBD1 (6 bases). Per the germline V gene, CDR1 is SGHTA and CDR2 is FQGTGA. V lost 5 bases and J lost 2, with 21 bases in between. The CDR3 extends over 18 amino acids. The CDR3 DNA follows: TGTGCCAGCAGCCCCAGACAGAAGACAGGATCAAACACCGGGGAGCTGTTTTTT. Translated: CASSPRQKTGSNTGELFF.

The V call is TRBV6-6, the J call TRBJ2-7; no definite D call. The CDR3 loop spans 12 amino acids. CDR1 and CDR2 from the germline V gene are MNHNY and SVGAGI (reference sequence). V lost 8 bases to trimming and J lost 6 bases, with 14 bases between them. The CDR3 here is CASRRSIAEQYF. The CDR3 region has the DNA TGTGCCAGCCGACGTTCAATCGCCGAGCAGTACTTC.

The V call is TRBV19, the J call TRBJ1-1, with D perhaps matching TRBD1 (6 bases). The length of the CDR3 is 14 residues. Germline V gives CDR1 LNHDA, CDR2 SQIVND (reference sequence). Trimming cost V 3 bases and J 7 bases, with 15 bases left between them. The CDR3 DNA reads as TGTGCCAGTAGTATCCTACAGGGTGGGAGTGAAGCTTTCTTT. Amino acids: CASSILQGGSEAFF.

The chain has TRBV7-6 and TRBJ2-7; 8 bases line up with TRBD2. The V gene's germline CDR1 is SGHVS and CDR2 FNYEAQ. CDR3 length: 16 amino acids. Unmatched junction bases numbered 9, after V lost 2 bases and J lost 3 bases. CDR3 amino acids: CASSLRGGPTLYEQYF. The CDR3 nucleotides are TGTGCCAGCAGCTTACGGGGGGGACCAACCCTCTACGAGCAGTACTTC.

The J gene is TRBJ1-2, the V gene TRBV2; tentatively, D is TRBD1 (6 bases). Germline CDR1 reads SNHLY; CDR2 reads FYNNEI. Trimming removed 4 bases from V and 0 bases from J, with 18 bases in between. The CDR3 length is 17 residues. CDR3 protein: CASSATGSTGPNYGYTF. The DNA for the CDR3 is TGTGCCAGCAGTGCGACAGGATCGACTGGTCCTAACTATGGCTACACCTTC.

The V call is TRBV28, the J call TRBJ2-2; 7 bases are a match to TRBD1. The V gene's germline CDR1 is MDHEN and CDR2 SYDVKM. The V gene end was trimmed by 7 bases and the J gene end by 1 base; junction bases not matched to a gene: 3. This CDR3 has 14 residues. The CDR3 DNA reads as TGTGCCAGCAAGCGGACAGGGAACACCGGGGAGCTGTTTTTT. Amino acid sequence: CASKRTGNTGELFF.

This clone was counted many times. The chain carries TRBV5-4 and TRBJ1-3, with D possibly TRBD1 on 6 matching bases. Trimming took off 1 base at V and 4 bases at J, with 6 bases between the two ends. The CDR3 is 13 amino acids. Germline V gene lookup returns CDR1 SGHNT and CDR2 YYREEE (reference sequence). In DNA form, the CDR3 reads TGTGCCAGCAGCTTGACAGGGGGAAACACCATATATTTT. Residues: CASSLTGGNTIYF.

A single count supports this clone. The chain recombines TRBV11-2 with TRBJ2-1; 7 bases align to TRBD2. Germline-derived CDR1 and CDR2 are SGHAT and FQNNGV. The CDR3 contains 17 residues. J was trimmed by 3 bases and V by 1 base; bases with no gene match: 9. The CDR3 loop is CASSLGVGEGFYNEQFF. The CDR3 nucleotides read TGTGCCAGCAGCTTAGGGGTCGGGGAGGGCTTCTACAATGAGCAGTTCTTC.